Shown below are 32 T cell receptor beta chains from a single sample sequenced in a study of T-cell memory formation after mild COVID-19. TCRdb processed the 5' RACE reads anew with MiXCR; each CDR3 protein has one entry. The sample carries around 440,000 distinct CDR3 sequences, roughly 18% recorded once. Sequenced material: PBMCs or a T cell subset sorted from them (not recorded which). All receptors derive from an adult woman who had mild COVID-19 (a few samples of this study predate the infection). Cell type and time point are not known.

Only one count was recorded for this clonotype. The chain recombines TRBV5-4 with TRBJ2-3, with a tentative D call TRBD1 (6 bases). Trimming cost V 3 bases and J 7 bases, with 12 bases left between them. Germline values: CDR1 SGHNT, CDR2 YYREEE (reference sequence). This CDR3 comprises 13 residues. The CDR3 sequence: CASSSPGHNTQYF. Here the CDR3 DNA reads TGTGCCAGCAGCTCGCCGGGACATAATACGCAGTATTTT.

The chain uses TRBV29-1 and TRBJ2-5; 10 bases fit TRBD2. The CDR3 spans 11 residues. CDR1 is SQVTM and CDR2 is ANQGSEA in the germline V gene. The V segment lost 2 bases and the J segment 14 bases; nucleotides outside the gene matches: 5. The CDR3 sequence is CSVELAGVQYF. In DNA form, the CDR3 reads TGCAGCGTTGAACTAGCGGGAGTTCAATACTTC.

This clonotype appeared a few times. The genes are TRBV12-3 or TRBV12-4 and TRBJ2-7; 8 bases are a match to TRBD2. This CDR3 is built from 16 residues. V lost 6 bases, J lost 4 bases, and 14 bases stayed unmatched. CDR3 sequence reads: CASRQNSGTSRYEQYF. DNA of the CDR3: TGTGCCAGCAGACAAAACTCCGGGACTAGTAGGTACGAGCAGTACTTC.

This clonotype has a handful of counts. The chain combines TRBV12-3 or TRBV12-4 with TRBJ2-3; 8 bases match TRBD2. The CDR3 length is 16 residues. The ends lost 7 bases at V and 2 bases at J; junction bases unmatched: 11. The CDR3 DNA follows: TGTGCCAGCAACCTTCGGCTAGCGGGCCACACAGATACGCAGTATTTT. Translation gives CASNLRLAGHTDTQYF.

At least ten counts were recorded for this clonotype. The chain links TRBV12-3 or TRBV12-4 to TRBJ1-1; TRBD1 matches at 11 bases. The CDR3 extends over 13 amino acids. The J segment lost 10 bases and the V segment lost 6 bases, leaving 7 bases of the junction unmatched. This CDR3 reads CASSSDRGLGAFF. DNA for the CDR3: TGTGCCAGCAGCTCGGACAGGGGGCTGGGAGCTTTCTTT.

The chain combines TRBV7-2 with TRBJ1-2; possibly TRBD1 for D (5 bases). The CDR3 runs 14 residues. Germline values: CDR1 SGHTA, CDR2 FQGNSA. The germline V and J ends were trimmed by 3 bases and 1 base, with 9 bases remaining between them. The CDR3 sequence: CASSFDSYNYGYTF. The CDR3 DNA is TGTGCCAGCAGCTTTGACAGCTATAACTATGGCTACACCTTC.

This clonotype was recorded a few times. The chain has TRBV20-1 and TRBJ1-4; D perhaps matches TRBD1 (6 bases). This CDR3 region has 17 residues. CDR1 is DFQATT and CDR2 is SNEGSKA in the germline V gene (reference sequence). Trimming took off 0 bases at V and 4 bases at J, with 18 bases between the two ends. CDR3 loop: CSARDRRTAHFNEKLFF. The CDR3 region has the DNA TGCAGTGCTAGAGATCGAAGGACAGCCCACTTTAATGAAAAACTGTTTTTT.

This rearrangement joins TRBV7-9 to TRBJ1-2; D is ambiguous. V was pared by 1 base and J by 8 bases, with 14 bases between. This CDR3 contains 14 residues. CDR1 and CDR2 (germline): SEHNR, FQNEAQ (reference sequence). The CDR3 spells CASSLGGKTDGYTF. CDR3 DNA: TGTGCCAGCAGCTTAGGAGGGAAGACGGACGGCTACACCTTC. The full variable domain, its missing parts supplied by reference TRBV7-9 and TRBJ1-2, is DTGVSQNPRHKITKRGQNVTFRCDPISEHNRLYWYRQTLGQGPEFLTYFQNEAQLEKSRLLSDRFSAERPKGSFSTLEIQRTEQGDSAMYLCASSLGGKTDGYTFGSGTRLTVV.

This clonotype has a handful of counts. This chain uses TRBV9 with TRBJ2-3; 9 bases are shared with TRBD1. Looked up from germline, CDR1 is SGDLS and CDR2 is YYNGEE. The J segment lost 5 bases and the V segment lost 0 bases, leaving 4 bases of the junction unmatched. The CDR3 is 15 residues long. The CDR3 here is CASSVDRGLGDTQYF. CDR3 in DNA: TGTGCCAGCAGCGTAGACAGGGGGCTCGGAGATACGCAGTATTTT.

For the CDR3, the DNA is TGTGCCTACGGACAGGCCCAGAAGACCCAGTACTTC. It yields the protein CAYGQAQKTQYF. This chain links TRBV28 with TRBJ2-5; 7 bases map to TRBD1. J lost 6 bases, V lost 11 bases, and 9 bases had no gene match. Germline V lookup: CDR1 MDHEN, CDR2 SYDVKM. CDR3 size: 12 residues. Complete variable domain (other parts from reference TRBV28 and TRBJ2-5): DVKVTQSSRYLVKRTGEKVFLECVQDMDHENMFWYRQDPGLGLRLIYFSYDVKMKEKGDIPEGYSVSREKKERFSLILESASTNQTSMYLCAYGQAQKTQYFGPGTRLLVL.

This clonotype was seen many times. This chain uses TRBV5-4 with TRBJ2-3; 11 bases map to TRBD2. The CDR3 is made up of 16 amino acids. Germline assignment: CDR1 SGHNT and CDR2 YYREEE (reference sequence). V trimming: 0 bases; J trimming: 4 bases; junction bases outside the gene matches: 4. The CDR3 region has the DNA TGTGCCAGCAGCTTGGAGACTAGCGGGATCGCAGATACGCAGTATTTT. It is translated as CASSLETSGIADTQYF.

CDR3 nucleotides: TGTGCCAGCAGCAAATACAGGGCGGACACTGAAGCTTTCTTT. Translated, it gives CASSKYRADTEAFF. V usage is TRBV3-1 and J usage is TRBJ1-1; the D gene is possibly TRBD1 (6 bases). The germline V gene encodes CDR1 LGHDT and CDR2 YNNKEL (reference sequence). The V gene lost 5 bases and the J gene lost 3 bases, with 13 bases spanning the gap. This CDR3 region has 14 residues. Complete variable domain (other parts from reference TRBV3-1 and TRBJ1-1): DTAVSQTPKYLVTQMGNDKSIKCEQNLGHDTMYWYKQDSKKFLKIMFSYNNKELIINETVPNRFSPKSPDKAHLNLHINSLELGDSAVYFCASSKYRADTEAFFGQGTRLTVV.

The chain joins TRBV7-6 to TRBJ1-1, with D maybe TRBD1 (5 bases). Trimming stripped 7 bases from V and 8 bases from J, with 17 bases between. CDR1 is SGHVS and CDR2 is FNYEAQ in the germline V gene. The CDR3 contains 13 residues. CDR3 in DNA: TGTGCCAGCACCCAAGGGGCGGGTTTGGAAGCTTTCTTT. It codes for CASTQGAGLEAFF.

This clonotype was counted only a few times. V gene TRBV7-8 combines with J gene TRBJ1-5, with a weak D call TRBD1 (5 bases). The ends were cut back, 0 bases at V and 6 bases at J, with 15 bases in the middle. The CDR3 is made up of 16 amino acids. Germline V gene data show CDR1 as SGHVS and CDR2 as FQNEAQ. In DNA form, the CDR3 reads TGTGCCAGCAGCTTAGCTCCGGGGGGTGTCAGTCAGCCCCAGCATTTT. Protein sequence: CASSLAPGGVSQPQHF.

This clonotype was counted many times. The J gene is TRBJ2-7, the V gene TRBV21-1; the DNA was not used to check the table's D call, TRBD1. TRBV21-1 is deemed a pseudogene. CDR3 length equals 13 residues. Here the CDR3 reads CASSSRDIDEQYF. The CDR3 DNA reads TGTGCCAGCAGCTCAAGGGACATAGACGAGCAGTACTTC.

This sequence joins TRBV30 and TRBJ2-7; 10 positions agree with TRBD2. In germline, CDR1 is GTSNPN, CDR2 SVGIG (reference sequence). This CDR3 spans 11 amino acids. The junction had 5 bases not matched to a gene; V was cut back by 4 bases and J by 11 bases. This CDR3 reads CAWTSGGIKYF. The CDR3 DNA follows: TGTGCCTGGACTAGCGGGGGAATCAAGTACTTC.

This clonotype was recorded many times. The V gene is TRBV5-1, the J gene TRBJ2-3; TRBD1 agrees at 8 bases. The CDR3 loop spans 15 amino acids. Germline values: CDR1 SGHRS, CDR2 YFSETQ. The J segment lost 0 bases and the V segment lost 3 bases, leaving 3 bases of the junction unmatched. The CDR3 nucleotides read TGCGCCAGCAGCTACCGGGACAGGAGCACAGATACGCAGTATTTT. Translation: CASSYRDRSTDTQYF.

The chain is built from TRBV11-2 and TRBJ2-1; weak D call: TRBD1 (6 bases). Germline V gives CDR1 SGHAT, CDR2 FQNNGV. The V end was cut by 1 base, the J end by 7 bases, with 17 bases between. The CDR3 spans 16 residues. CDR3 protein: CASSLAQETGTNEQFF. The CDR3 DNA is TGTGCCAGCAGCTTAGCACAGGAGACAGGTACGAATGAGCAGTTCTTC.

This clonotype turned up a few times. The CDR3 sequence is CSVGDYRGTIAEAFF. In DNA form, the CDR3 reads TGCAGCGTTGGGGATTACAGGGGGACGATCGCTGAAGCTTTCTTT. The V gene is TRBV29-1, the J gene TRBJ1-1; TRBD1 matches 8 bases. CDR3 length: 15 amino acids. V lost 4 bases and J lost 6; bases outside the gene matches: 13. CDR1 is SQVTM and CDR2 is ANQGSEA in the germline V gene. Looking up the rest from reference TRBV29-1 and TRBJ1-1 gives the full variable domain: SAVISQKPSRDICQRGTSLTIQCQVDSQVTMMFWYRQQPGQSLTLIATANQGSEATYESGFVIDKFPISRPNLTFSTLTVSNMSPEDSSIYLCSVGDYRGTIAEAFFGQGTRLTVV.

J is TRBJ1-5 and V is TRBV19, with a tentative D call TRBD1 (5 bases). The CDR3 is made up of 16 amino acids. Trimming stripped 2 bases from V and 7 bases from J, with 18 bases between. The germline V gene has CDR1 LNHDA and CDR2 SQIVND (reference sequence). The CDR3 DNA sequence: TGTGCCAGTAGTATAAAATGGACACTAAGAGGGCAGCCCCAGCATTTT. Translating it yields CASSIKWTLRGQPQHF.

To note about this clonotype: One end of the junction varies from germline; a read error may be responsible. The chain combines TRBV4-1 with TRBJ2-7; 10 bases agree with TRBD1. The germline CDR1 and CDR2 sequences are MGHRA and YSYEKL. The CDR3 runs 14 residues. Written as DNA, the CDR3 is TGCGCCAGCAGCCAAGTGACGACCGGGACAGGGGCCCACTTC. Protein: CASSQVTTGTGAHF.

This clonotype was found a few times. This chain links TRBV10-3 with TRBJ2-7; 10 bases are a match to TRBD1. V trimming: 10 bases; J trimming: 2 bases; junction bases outside the gene matches: 5. The germline V gene encodes CDR1 ENHRY and CDR2 SYGVKD. This CDR3 region has 13 residues. The CDR3 DNA sequence: TGTGCCACCAGGACAGGGGGGACCTACGAGCAGTACTTC. Translated, it gives CATRTGGTYEQYF.

This clonotype has at least ten counts. The rearrangement joins TRBV5-1 to TRBJ2-7; 8 bases are a match to TRBD1. Trimming took 3 bases from V and 7 from J; bases not matched to a gene: 12. The CDR3 spans 15 residues. Germline CDR1 reads SGHRS; CDR2 reads YFSETQ. The DNA for the CDR3 is TGCGCCAGCAGCTCGGACAGGGTGGCCGGCCGGGAGCAGTACTTC. Translation: CASSSDRVAGREQYF. Based on the CDR3 plus reference TRBV5-1 and TRBJ2-7, the full variable domain is KAGVTQTPRYLIKTRGQQVTLSCSPISGHRSVSWYQQTPGQGLQFLFEYFSETQRNKGNFPGRFSGRQFSNSRSEMNVSTLELGDSALYLCASSSDRVAGREQYFGPGTRLTVT.

J is TRBJ2-1 and V is TRBV5-5; D is unclear. The germline V and J ends were trimmed by 0 bases and 3 bases, with 10 bases remaining between them. CDR3 length: 15 amino acids. The germline V gene encodes CDR1 SGHKS and CDR2 YYEKEE (reference sequence). The CDR3 DNA follows: TGTGCCAGCAGCTTGGCCCCGGCAAGCTACAATGAGCAGTTCTTC. This encodes CASSLAPASYNEQFF. Variable domain in full (rest from reference TRBV5-5 and TRBJ2-1): DAGVTQSPTHLIKTRGQQVTLRCSPISGHKSVSWYQQVLGQGPQFIFQYYEKEERGRGNFPDRFSARQFPNYSSELNVNALLLGDSALYLCASSLAPASYNEQFFGPGTRLTVL.

The chain employs TRBV19 and TRBJ2-3, with 12 bases fitting TRBD2. The CDR3 sequence is 15 residues long. J lost 4 bases, V lost 7 bases, and 6 bases had no gene match. Germline V gene sequence: CDR1 LNHDA, CDR2 SQIVND (reference sequence). The CDR3 DNA reads TGTGCCAGTACCCGACTAGCGGGAGTACCAGATACGCAGTATTTT. It specifies CASTRLAGVPDTQYF.

The chain couples TRBV24-1 to TRBJ2-2, with 7 nucleotides matching TRBD2. Trimming took 0 bases from V and 6 from J; bases not matched to a gene: 3. Germline loops: CDR1 KGHDR, CDR2 SFDVKD. This CDR3 is built from 15 residues. CDR3: CATSDLLRGAGELFF. DNA for the CDR3: TGTGCCACCAGTGATTTGCTACGGGGGGCCGGGGAGCTGTTTTTT.

The chain employs TRBV6-2 or TRBV6-3 and TRBJ2-3; unclear D gene. The V gene lost 8 bases and the J gene lost 2 bases, with 11 bases spanning the gap. The CDR3 covers 13 residues. CDR1 and CDR2 from the germline V gene are MNHEY and SVGEGT. The DNA for the CDR3 is TGTGCCAGCCGAAGACTCACCACAGATACGCAGTATTTT. Translated, it gives CASRRLTTDTQYF.

As regards this clonotype: An end of the junction does not agree with germline; a read error may underlie this. The chain employs TRBV6-6 and TRBJ2-3; D unresolved. Germline V gene lookup returns CDR1 MNHNY and CDR2 SVGAGI (reference sequence). This CDR3 has 16 residues. The CDR3 loop is CSSTTRALTSTDTQYF. The CDR3 DNA sequence: TGTTCCAGCACCACCCGGGCCCTTACTAGCACAGATACGCAGTATTTT.

V usage is TRBV7-6 and J usage is TRBJ2-5, with D possibly being TRBD2 (6 bases). The CDR3 runs to 15 residues. Germline values: CDR1 SGHVS, CDR2 FNYEAQ. Trimming took 3 bases from V and 5 from J, leaving 16 bases between them. CDR3 DNA sequence: TGTGCCAGCAGCTTTGGGCAGGCGGCGGGGGAGACCCAGTACTTC. This encodes CASSFGQAAGETQYF.

The V call is TRBV25-1, the J call TRBJ1-2; D not resolved. The V gene lost 7 bases and the J gene lost 8 bases, with 20 bases spanning the gap. The CDR3 sequence is 14 residues long. Germline CDR1 and CDR2: MGHDK and SYGVNS. The CDR3 bases are TGTGCCAGCAAATGGTCCGGAGCCCCGGAGGGCTACACCTTC. Translated: CASKWSGAPEGYTF.

This clonotype occurred once. The chain recombines TRBV24-1 with TRBJ2-7; tentative D call: TRBD2 (5 bases). This CDR3 comprises 14 residues. V lost 5 bases, J lost 2 bases, and 12 bases lay in between. Germline assignment: CDR1 KGHDR and CDR2 SFDVKD. The CDR3 sequence: CATSAAANPYEQYF. CDR3 DNA sequence: TGTGCCACCAGTGCAGCGGCAAACCCCTACGAGCAGTACTTC.

The gene calls are TRBV19 and TRBJ2-1; D remains unclear. Germline CDR1 is LNHDA and CDR2 is SQIVND (reference sequence). This CDR3 region has 15 residues. V shed 6 bases and J shed 0 bases, with 12 bases lying between them. The DNA of the CDR3 is TGTGCCAGTAGCGCGCTTGCCATCTCCTACAATGAGCAGTTCTTC. It translates to CASSALAISYNEQFF. The full variable domain, its missing parts supplied by reference TRBV19 and TRBJ2-1, is DGGITQSPKYLFRKEGQNVTLSCEQNLNHDAMYWYRQDPGQGLRLIYYSQIVNDFQKGDIAEGYSVSREKKESFPLTVTSAQKNPTAFYLCASSALAISYNEQFFGPGTRLTVL.